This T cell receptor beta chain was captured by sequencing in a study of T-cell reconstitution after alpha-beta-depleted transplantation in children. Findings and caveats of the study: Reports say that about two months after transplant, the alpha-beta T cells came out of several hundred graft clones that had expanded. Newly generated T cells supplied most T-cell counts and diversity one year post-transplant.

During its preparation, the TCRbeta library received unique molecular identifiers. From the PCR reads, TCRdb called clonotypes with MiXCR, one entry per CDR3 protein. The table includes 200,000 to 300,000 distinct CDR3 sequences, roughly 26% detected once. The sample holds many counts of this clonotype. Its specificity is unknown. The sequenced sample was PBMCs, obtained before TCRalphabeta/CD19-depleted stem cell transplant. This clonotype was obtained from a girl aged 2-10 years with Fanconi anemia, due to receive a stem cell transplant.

The DNA of the CDR3 is TGTGCCAGCAGCGAGTCGGGGGGTTCCTACGAGCAGTACTTC. Translated: CASSESGGSYEQYF. V is TRBV7-6 and J is TRBJ2-7; 7 nucleotides align to TRBD2. The CDR3 is made up of 14 amino acids. V was pared by 5 bases and J by 1 base, with 5 bases of the junction left unmatched. Germline V gene lookup returns CDR1 SGHVS and CDR2 FNYEAQ.